Following are 5 T cell receptor beta chains from one sample sequenced in a study of PD-L1 blockade in urothelial cancer. Time point noted: peripheral blood 6 weeks after treatment start. Here immunoSEQ multiplex PCR was the method, and the copy in TCRdb shows in-frame clones only, minus some. The repertoire has about 36,000 clones, roughly 84% of them found once; the top ten carry about 11%. The material was PBMCs, obtained around atezolizumab (anti-PD-L1) treatment. Receptors were obtained from a man aged 40-49 years with urothelial cancer.

The chain uses TRBV29-1 and TRBJ2-7; D is possibly TRBD1 (5 bases). This CDR3 has 11 amino acids. Germline values: CDR1 SQVTM, CDR2 ANQGSEA. V was shortened by 4 bases and J by 2 bases, with 6 bases between the two germline ends. CDR3 in DNA: TGCAGCGTTGGACAGCCCTACGAGCAGTACTTC. This encodes CSVGQPYEQYF.

The genes are TRBV6-5 and TRBJ1-5, with a weak D call TRBD1 (6 bases). This CDR3 has 14 residues. V lost 6 bases, J lost 3 bases, and 12 bases lay in between. The germline V gene encodes CDR1 MNHEY and CDR2 SVGAGI. The CDR3, as DNA: TGTGCCAGCAGGAGGGGGGGACTCAATCAGCCCCAGCATTTT. As protein: CASRRGGLNQPQHF.

The CDR3 nucleotides read TGTGCCAGCAGCCAGGATGGATGGAGGCGGTTCTTC. It encodes CASSQDGWRRFF. The V gene is TRBV6-5, the J gene TRBJ2-1; weak D call: TRBD2 (5 bases). Germline CDR1 MNHEY, CDR2 SVGAGI. The CDR3 extends over 12 amino acids. The V and J ends lost 6 bases and 15 bases respectively, with 18 bases between them.

This clone has just one count. The rearrangement uses TRBV29-1 and TRBJ1-1; tentatively, D is TRBD1 (6 bases). From germline, CDR1 is SQVTM and CDR2 ANQGSEA. The CDR3 spans 13 residues. V was shortened by 0 bases and J by 10 bases, with 15 bases between the two germline ends. The CDR3 DNA reads TGCAGCGTTGAAGATATGATGGGGGGGCTAGCTTTCTTT. Translation gives CSVEDMMGGLAFF. Filled out from reference TRBV29-1 and TRBJ1-1, the complete variable domain reads SAVISQKPSRDICQRGTSLTIQCQVDSQVTMMFWYRQQPGQSLTLIATANQGSEATYESGFVIDKFPISRPNLTFSTLTVSNMSPEDSSIYLCSVEDMMGGLAFFGQGTRLTVV.

The chain employs TRBV5-4 and TRBJ2-7; 11 bases map to TRBD2. From germline, CDR1 is SGHNT and CDR2 YYREEE (reference sequence). Germline trimming cut 4 bases from V and 4 bases from J; bases unmatched to any gene: 4. The CDR3 totals 14 residues. CDR3 in DNA: TGTGCCAGCAGCGGATCTAGCGGGAGGTACGAGCAGTACTTC. Translation gives CASSGSSGRYEQYF.